Detailed here is one T cell receptor (beta chain). What this receptor recognizes is not known. Base qualities were left out, and no much larger clone turns up one base away. This entry is derived from a study of cytomegalovirus exposure and HLA in healthy donors (dated by TCRdb to about 2017). General notes on the study: In an earlier analysis of some 550 of the donors, under 300 Gb of sequence data and just under 120 million unique TCR beta sequences from about 179 million T cells were reported. A separate validation cohort of roughly 130 different subjects was used in addition to the 666-subject first cohort. The study profiled the T cell repertoires of around 700 subjects by immunosequencing and related them to cytomegalovirus serostatus. In the later analysis, no new phenotypic data were used to find candidate immune exposures; instead, reliance was placed on TCR beta sequences and their occurrence across donors. A handful of DR-DQ haplotypes were handled as single units for association and clustering because linkage in the cohort was strong. In a later analysis, previously published TCR beta repertoires from roughly 710 donors were re-analyzed and high-resolution HLA genotyping was added so that TCR occurrence patterns could be studied. High-throughput TCR immunosequencing, statistical association of individual TCRs with disease status, and machine learning were combined to predict cytomegalovirus infection status. Donor age, sex, ethnicity and CMV serostatus were collected together with the repertoire data. A later genetic analysis took genome-wide SNP genotypes for about 55% of the 666 donors and used that subset as a discovery cohort. About 330 gigabases of sequencing data and 75 million to 85 million unique TCR sequences made up an early release that covered 500 to 650 HLA-typed donors. Among about 400 genotyped donors of the cohort, an average of about 240,000 unique TCR beta nucleotide sequences was sequenced per donor, of which about 18% were non-productive. Class I and class II HLA loci were covered by the typing at four-digit resolution. Of the approximately 400 genotyped donors, around 81% fell in the genetic ancestry cluster associated with self-reported Caucasian donors. The study aimed to test whether signatures of past pathogen exposure could be identified by cataloging public T cell receptors. Every discovery cohort repertoire had been produced on one sequencing platform. In an earlier analysis of 587 of the donors, high-throughput TCR beta sequencing was used to judge whether each TCR beta V gene segment behaved as functional or pseudogenic. The number of donors typed differed by locus, with roughly 620-640 for A, B, C, DRB1 and DQB1, 522 for DQA1, 600 to 610 for DPA1, and some 440 for DPB1.

To prepare the library, the immunoSEQ multiplex PCR assay was applied. The multiplex PCR relied on a mix of 60 forward primers for TCR Vbeta segments and 13 reverse primers for TCR Jbeta segments. A multiplex PCR assay on genomic DNA amplified the CDR3 region of rearranged TCR beta genes. On the Illumina HiSeq System, the amplified TCR beta libraries were sequenced as 87-base-pair reads. Concerning the study's data processing: Across the 600 to 700 repertoires, a later analysis counted 80 million or so unique TCR beta chains, roughly 11 million of which were shared by at least two donors. Raw reads were error-corrected and collapsed into unique sequences with a nearest-neighbor algorithm that merged closely related sequences to remove PCR and sequencing errors. To assign V, D and J gene segments, CDR3 sequences were aligned to IMGT reference sequences. For a sequence to be retained, a match of at least six nucleotides was required to both a V gene segment and a J gene segment. A rearrangement counted as productive if the CDR3 had no stop codons and remained in frame with V and J, and every other rearrangement counted as non-productive. Following IMGT convention, CDR3 was defined as the stretch from the second conserved V-encoded cysteine to the conserved J-encoded phenylalanine. The earlier analysis of some 600 of the donors excluded sequences that lacked an unambiguous match to a single V gene segment. An earlier analysis of some 610 of the donors called V segments functional above 56.7% productive rearrangements and segregating when the between-donor standard deviation exceeded 5%. A statistical classification framework was built for diagnosing cytomegalovirus status from the catalog of TCR beta chain sequences. V and J gene assignment, in a later analysis, came from comparing TCR nucleotide sequences with IMGT/GENE-DB human TR gene sequences. A later analysis assigned CDR3 sequences and most-parsimonious VDJ recombination scenarios with the TCRdist pipeline. A later analysis defined each TCR beta chain by its CDR3 amino acid sequence plus V-gene family, and excluded reads lacking a unique V-gene family. A later analysis removed several hundred highly shared, low-generation-probability nucleotide sequences to deal with suspected cross-contamination and a sequencing artifact. A later analysis calculated a clonal expansion index for each public chain from normalized within-repertoire ranks of inferred template counts. Generation probabilities in a later analysis came from a VDJ recombination model fitted to out-of-frame rearrangements, and those results were checked against IGoR. In a later analysis, TCR-TCR, TCR-HLA and TCR-CMV co-occurrence was scored with hypergeometric tests, and a repertoire-size bias correction was applied to TCR pairs. False discovery rates were estimated in a later analysis by permuting HLA or CMV assignments 20 times. A later analysis grouped co-occurring TCRs with DBSCAN, adding TCRdist sequence similarity when clustering within HLA-allele-positive subsets. Repertoires with fewer than 30,000 or more than 120,000 public chains were left out of co-occurrence clustering, as were about 5 repertoires with anomalous nucleotide sharing. The immuneACCESS repertoire file appears here via TCRdb, limited to in-frame rearrangements. These files lack a portion of the clones; in checked studies, under half of the deficit traces to unresolved V genes, and the cause of the others is not known. V, J and clone size are those of that table, while D and trimming were read from the DNA. In all, the sample holds over 120,000 clones, and roughly four fifths of those were seen once. Together, the top ten hold roughly 9.7% of the sample.

The cohort was made up of approximately 700 healthy bone marrow donors. At the time of sampling, all cohort members were nominally healthy, though unrecorded immune exposures were likely present. The donor tested CMV seropositive, placing the donor among the 290 or so seropositive members of the cohort. A peripheral blood sample was provided by each donor, and peripheral blood mononuclear cells were used for TCR beta sequencing. Genomic DNA was extracted from the blood cell samples with the Qiagen DNeasy Blood Extraction Kit. Results the study describes overall, beyond this receptor: Assigning TCR associations to individual alleles was difficult when HLA alleles, especially DR and DQ, strongly co-occurred. Because HLA typing was missing for some donors at each locus, association tests included only the typed subset. A later analysis found that TCR association rates varied across HLA loci, with DRB1 alleles showing the most associated TCRs and HLA-C alleles the fewest. In a later analysis, HLA-associated TCR beta chains showed more clonal expansion and lower generation probabilities than non-associated chains that were equally common. The sequencing pipeline was judged likely to have produced a cluster of highly shared sequence variants as a technical artifact. V-gene and J-gene trimming of TCR beta chains was associated with a missense DCLRE1C variant in a later genetic analysis, and the association was replicated in an independent cohort. The cohort was sequenced for TCR beta chains only, and without alpha or paired-chain data the features that could be detected were limited. A further reported finding was that TCR beta sequences accurately predicted the HLA-A and HLA-B alleles for most subjects in the first cohort. The presence/absence analyses assumed that sequencing depth was roughly uniform across donors, and that assumption may not be true. Immune exposure information for the cohort was limited to CMV serostatus. The classifier was reported to diagnose cytomegalovirus status with high specificity and sensitivity in both the original cohort and the validation cohort. In a later genetic analysis, fewer N-insertions in productive TCRs were reported among donors in an Asian-associated ancestry cluster than the roughly 700-donor mean. The study listed around 160 TCR beta chains as associated with cytomegalovirus. It was suggested by the authors that the approach could potentially be generalized to other disease states and immunological phenotypes. While some public TCRs were present in many individuals, most TCR sequences turned up only very rarely across donors. In a later analysis, some 18,000 TCR beta sequences were associated with specific HLA alleles at a false discovery rate of 0.05. Because counts were too low, seventeen rarely observed V segments, including chromosome 9 orphons, were left out of the earlier analysis of 587 of the donors. Most CMV-associated TCR beta chains appeared to be HLA-restricted in a later analysis, and the HLA associations seemed to be driven largely by CMV exposure. Broadly in line with IMGT annotations, most TCR beta V segments showed up in productive rearrangements about 90% or about 30% of the time in an earlier analysis of roughly 590 of the donors. A few of the identified cytomegalovirus-associated TCR beta chains were confirmed in vitro to be specific for cytomegalovirus antigens. Correlated functional status among segregating V segments might reflect linkage disequilibrium, but an unknown experimental factor could not be ruled out. Several of the top co-occurrence clusters appeared to be linked to parvovirus B19, influenza, CMV and Epstein-Barr virus, according to a later analysis.

Sequenced: PBMCs. This sequence was found in a woman in her sixties in good health and CMV-seropositive.

The CDR3 protein: CASRQLRYTGELFF. The DNA sequence follows: TGCGCCAGCAGACAGCTCCGTTACACCGGGGAGCTGTTTTTT. The rearrangement combines TRBV5-1 with TRBJ2-2; no D segment can be confidently identified. Taken from cysteine to phenylalanine, the CDR3 has 14 residues. Solely the CDR3 DNA is kept, with 42 bases framed from the first base. V and J lose 5 bases and 3 bases, and a span of 11 bases separates them. As encoded in the germline V gene, CDR1 is SGHRS while CDR2 is YFSETQ.